One and the same sample provided the 18 T cell receptor beta chains below, sequenced in a study of OX40 agonist ivuxolimab in advanced cancers. Repertoires were generated with immunoSEQ multiplex PCR, while TCRdb's copy carries only in-frame clones and drops some. Of some 49,000 clones listed, 85% are singletons. Here the sequenced sample was CD4+ or CD8+ T cells sorted from blood, taken in a trial of the OX40 agonist ivuxolimab. Source of these receptors: an adult with an advanced solid tumor such as melanoma, head and neck, liver or kidney cancer.

The chain links TRBV10-3 to TRBJ2-5; the D is unclear. CDR1 is ENHRY and CDR2 is SYGVKD in the germline V gene. Trimming left V 0 bases short and J 3 bases short, with 11 bases between. CDR3 length: 15 residues. Written as DNA, the CDR3 is TGTGCCATCAGTGAGTCGATTGACATCGAAGAGACCCAGTACTTC. Protein sequence: CAISESIDIEETQYF.

This chain uses TRBV27 with TRBJ1-1; 7 bases map to TRBD1. The CDR3 totals 15 residues. Germline loops: CDR1 MNHEY, CDR2 SMNVEV (reference sequence). The trim removed 2 bases at V and 2 bases at J, leaving 5 bases unmatched. CDR3: CASSLRTGINTEAFF. In nucleotides, the CDR3 is TGTGCCAGCAGTTTAAGGACAGGCATAAACACTGAAGCTTTCTTT.

The chain employs TRBV7-9 and TRBJ2-1; possibly TRBD1 or TRBD2 for D (5 bases each). CDR3 length: 13 amino acids. Trimming left V 3 bases short and J 6 bases short, with 9 bases between. CDR1 and CDR2 (germline): SEHNR, FQNEAQ (reference sequence). The CDR3 coding sequence is TGTGCCAGCAGCTTTGCCGGGACCAATGAGCAGTTCTTC. It codes for CASSFAGTNEQFF.

This rearrangement joins TRBV28 to TRBJ2-5; 8 nucleotides align to TRBD1. Germline values: CDR1 MDHEN, CDR2 SYDVKM. The V gene end was trimmed by 5 bases and the J gene end by 1 base; junction bases not matched to a gene: 9. This CDR3 contains 16 residues. In DNA form, the CDR3 reads TGTGCCAGCAGTCTCGCGACAGGGGAGGCCCAAGAGACCCAGTACTTC. This codes for CASSLATGEAQETQYF. Complete variable domain (other parts from reference TRBV28 and TRBJ2-5): DVKVTQSSRYLVKRTGEKVFLECVQDMDHENMFWYRQDPGLGLRLIYFSYDVKMKEKGDIPEGYSVSREKKERFSLILESASTNQTSMYLCASSLATGEAQETQYFGPGTRLLVL.

The chain links TRBV7-9 to TRBJ2-5, with D perhaps assigned TRBD1 or TRBD2 (5 bases each). V lost 8 bases and J 4 bases, leaving 14 bases between the germline ends. The CDR3 has 13 amino acids. Per germline, CDR1 SEHNR and CDR2 FQNEAQ (reference sequence). The CDR3 DNA reads as TGTGCCAGCGAGGGGCAGGACGGAGAGACCCAGTACTTC. Its translation is CASEGQDGETQYF.

This clone is labeled as medium-sized (0.01 to 0.1%). The V gene is TRBV10-2, the J gene TRBJ1-1; D is possibly TRBD1 (6 bases). This CDR3 spans 12 amino acids. V lost 8 bases to trimming and J lost 5 bases, with 12 bases between them. CDR1 WSHSY and CDR2 SAAADI come from the germline V gene. CDR3 nucleotides: TGCGCCAGCGTGGGGGCAGCAACTGAAGCTTTCTTT. It yields the protein CASVGAATEAFF.

The chain has TRBV6-5 and TRBJ1-2; D gene unclear. Germline loops: CDR1 MNHEY, CDR2 SVGAGI. CDR3 length: 11 amino acids. V shed 8 bases and J shed 5 bases, with 9 bases lying between them. Here the CDR3 reads CASWEGYGYTF. In DNA, the CDR3 is TGTGCCAGCTGGGAAGGTTATGGCTACACCTTC.

This chain joins TRBV7-9 and TRBJ1-2, with a weak D call TRBD1 (5 bases). The CDR3 consists of 11 residues. V was pared by 11 bases and J by 4 bases, with 11 bases between. Per the germline V gene, CDR1 is SEHNR and CDR2 is FQNEAQ (reference sequence). The CDR3 region has the DNA TGTGCCGCGGTGGGGGGCTATGGCTACACCTTC. Residues: CAAVGGYGYTF.

The chain recombines TRBV7-8 with TRBJ1-5, with 9 bases identical to TRBD1. In germline, CDR1 is SGHVS, CDR2 FQNEAQ. The CDR3 is made up of 14 amino acids. J lost 6 bases, V lost 6 bases, and 6 bases had no gene match. CDR3 residues: CASRSGTGSQPQHF. CDR3 coding DNA: TGTGCCAGCAGGTCCGGGACAGGGAGTCAGCCCCAGCATTTT.

This clone came up once. The chain couples TRBV9 to TRBJ1-6, with no clear D. V lost 4 bases and J lost 0, with 8 bases in between. CDR1 and CDR2 (germline): SGDLS, YYNGEE. This CDR3 contains 15 residues. Written as DNA, the CDR3 is TGTGCCAGCAGCCACGGGAGCTCCTATAATTCACCCCTCCACTTT. It encodes CASSHGSSYNSPLHF.

The chain carries TRBV4-1 and TRBJ1-1; maybe TRBD1 (5 bases). V lost 3 bases and J lost 0, with 14 bases in between. This CDR3 has 16 amino acids. The germline CDR1 and CDR2 sequences are MGHRA and YSYEKL. CDR3 residues: CASSHATGTMNTEAFF. CDR3 coding DNA: TGCGCCAGCAGCCACGCTACCGGGACCATGAACACTGAAGCTTTCTTT.

J is TRBJ2-7 and V is TRBV7-2; D gene uncertain. The ends were cut back, 3 bases at V and 2 bases at J, with 17 bases in the middle. The CDR3 is made up of 16 amino acids. The germline V gene has CDR1 SGHTA and CDR2 FQGNSA. The CDR3 DNA reads TGTGCCAGCAGCTTTCGCCAGGACCGAGAAGCCTACGAGCAGTACTTC. Protein: CASSFRQDREAYEQYF.

The J gene is TRBJ2-2, the V gene TRBV6-5; D is possibly TRBD1 or TRBD2 (5 bases each). V was cut by 0 bases and J by 6 bases, with 8 bases left in between. The length of the CDR3 is 14 residues. Germline loops: CDR1 MNHEY, CDR2 SVGAGI. CDR3 DNA sequence: TGTGCCAGCAGTTACTCTGGGGGACCCGGGGAGCTGTTTTTT. Encoded protein: CASSYSGGPGELFF.

The J gene is TRBJ1-1, the V gene TRBV4-3; a weak D match, TRBD1 (6 bases). Germline V gene data show CDR1 as LGHNA and CDR2 as YSLEER. V lost 2 bases to trimming and J lost 4 bases, with 32 bases between them. The CDR3 spans 21 residues. CDR3 loop: CASSQSYGGGASMSWSTEAFF. The CDR3 bases are TGCGCCAGCAGCCAATCATACGGCGGGGGGGCAAGTATGAGTTGGAGCACTGAAGCTTTCTTT.

Only one count was recorded for this clone. This chain uses TRBV19 with TRBJ2-7, with 7 nucleotides matching TRBD1. V lost 5 bases to trimming and J lost 4 bases; unmatched junction nucleotides: 8. The CDR3 consists of 14 residues. Germline-derived CDR1 and CDR2 are LNHDA and SQIVND (reference sequence). This chain's CDR3 is CASSVRDRSYEQYF. The CDR3, as DNA: TGTGCCAGTAGTGTCCGGGACAGAAGTTACGAGCAGTACTTC. Full variable domain (missing parts from reference TRBV19 and TRBJ2-7): DGGITQSPKYLFRKEGQNVTLSCEQNLNHDAMYWYRQDPGQGLRLIYYSQIVNDFQKGDIAEGYSVSREKKESFPLTVTSAQKNPTAFYLCASSVRDRSYEQYFGPGTRLTVT.

V is TRBV13 and J is TRBJ1-1; D uncertain. The CDR3 runs to 13 residues. Looked up from germline, CDR1 is PRHDT and CDR2 is FYEKMQ (reference sequence). V was shortened by 1 base and J by 5 bases, with 8 bases between the two germline ends. In DNA form, the CDR3 reads TGTGCCAGCAGCTTAGATTCCGGAACTGAAGCTTTCTTT. Protein product: CASSLDSGTEAFF.

Worth noting for this clone: Relative to the germline gene, one junction end is altered; a read error may explain this. Other DNA sequences within the sample encode an identical CDR3. The chain is built from TRBV6-5 and TRBJ1-1; no clear D gene. In germline, CDR1 is MNHEY, CDR2 SVGAGI. The CDR3 length is 13 residues. The CDR3 loop is CASSYEAYGEAFF. CDR3 coding DNA: TGCGCCAGCAGTTACGAAGCATATGGTGAAGCTTTCTTT.

The genes are TRBV11-2 and TRBJ2-4; tentatively, D is TRBD1 (6 bases). In germline, CDR1 is SGHAT, CDR2 FQNNGV. The V and J ends lost 4 bases and 1 base respectively, with 11 bases between them. The CDR3 is 15 residues long. CDR3 amino acids: CASSSGDGAKNIQYF. The DNA for the CDR3 is TGTGCCAGCAGCTCAGGGGACGGGGCCAAAAACATTCAGTACTTC.